The sequence of this TCR beta chain was determined in a study of neoadjuvant nivolumab and ipilimumab in lung cancer (dated by TCRdb to about 2020). Background for the entire study: Nivolumab was given at 3 mg/kg intravenously on days 1, 15 and 29, and the combination arm added ipilimumab 1 mg/kg on day 1 only. The primary endpoint of the trial was the rate of major pathologic response (MPR) in the intention-to-treat population of each study arm. The trial treated 44 patients with operable NSCLC: some 23 were randomized to nivolumab monotherapy and around 20 to nivolumab plus ipilimumab. The study compared TCR repertoires in pretherapy (baseline) peripheral blood with TCR repertoires in tumors resected at surgery following neoadjuvant immune checkpoint blockade. Matched pretherapy and resected tumor pairs were analyzed for seven patients, of whom four received nivolumab and three received nivolumab plus ipilimumab. Findings and caveats that apply to the study as a whole: Richness in tumors resected after neoadjuvant therapy showed a positive correlation with pretherapy blood TCR richness (Spearman R ≈ 0.79). A small number of samples underwent TCR sequencing. From pretherapy to surgery, tumor T-cell richness and clonality went up in three of three dual-therapy tumors, versus only two of four nivolumab-treated tumors. Greater TCR richness and clonality were observed in resected tumors than in tumor-adjacent uninvolved lung, and increases were observed in more dual-therapy-treated tumors. There was no significant correlation between TCR clonality and pathologic tumor regression, and just a single major-pathologic-response sample was available for the clonality-regression analysis.

On this clone: Its antigen is still unknown. Per-base quality was not reported, and no clone a single base away is much larger than it.

What this sample's time point label stands for: pretherapy, before neoadjuvant immune checkpoint inhibitors. Samples came from the phase 2 randomized NEOSTAR trial, which tested neoadjuvant nivolumab or nivolumab plus ipilimumab followed by surgery in operable NSCLC. Library preparation employed the immunoSEQ multiplex PCR assay. The paper's processing steps were these. Repertoires were summarized by richness and clonality, and significantly expanded and contracted clones were identified between pre- and post-therapy samples. Not all clones reach the TCRdb copy of this immuneACCESS table, which keeps in-frame sequences only. Checked studies attribute under half of the gap to unresolved V genes and leave the rest unexplained. The V and J calls and the clone size are those of that table, but D and trimming were determined from the DNA. Recorded for this sample are around 10,000 clones; roughly four fifths of them occurred a single time. The ten top clones hold about 3.5% of the sample.

This clonotype originated in an adult with non-small cell lung cancer. Sequenced material: peripheral blood, taken before neoadjuvant nivolumab, alone or with ipilimumab.

CDR3 region: CASSSRTGAYYEQYF. The DNA sequence is given as TGTGCCAGCAGCTCGAGAACCGGGGCATACTACGAGCAGTACTTC. The chain is assembled from TRBV7-9 and TRBJ2-7, with the D gene possibly TRBD1 or TRBD2, each one fitting 5 bases. Its CDR3 holds 15 amino acids, cysteine through phenylalanine. CDR3 DNA only is kept here, 45 bases in frame from base 1. The V and J ends are trimmed by 4 bases and 3 bases, leaving 16 bases between them. Sequences SEHNR (CDR1) and FQNEAQ (CDR2) are obtained from the germline V gene (reference sequence).